The 3 T cell receptor beta chains reported below all come from one sample, sequenced in a study of shared clonotypes between healthy human individuals. Generated by immunoSEQ multiplex PCR, the TCRdb table keeps only in-frame clones and is missing some. The sample shows over 150,000 clones, 65% to 70% of them seen only once. The material sequenced was memory CD4+ T cells sorted from blood. Subset noted: CD45RA-negative fraction. The receptors were gathered from a man aged 25-45 years in good health.

This clone was observed a handful of times. The V gene is TRBV28, the J gene TRBJ2-1; D remains unclear. The CDR3 totals 18 residues. Germline lookup yields CDR1 MDHEN and CDR2 SYDVKM. The V gene lost 1 base and the J gene lost 4 bases, with 20 bases spanning the gap. The chain's CDR3 is CASSLFAEGFHPYNEQFF. The CDR3, as DNA: TGTGCCAGCAGTTTATTCGCTGAAGGGTTTCACCCTTACAATGAGCAGTTCTTC. Full variable domain (missing parts from reference TRBV28 and TRBJ2-1): DVKVTQSSRYLVKRTGEKVFLECVQDMDHENMFWYRQDPGLGLRLIYFSYDVKMKEKGDIPEGYSVSREKKERFSLILESASTNQTSMYLCASSLFAEGFHPYNEQFFGPGTRLTVL.

Worth noting for this clone: With a much larger clone just one base away, this may be a read error. This sample includes further DNA sequences coding for the same CDR3. The chain is built from TRBV7-9 and TRBJ2-1; unclear D gene. This CDR3 is built from 12 residues. Per the germline V gene, CDR1 is SEHNR and CDR2 is FQNEAQ (reference sequence). CDR3 region: CASSFSHNEQFF. Written as DNA, the CDR3 is TGTGCCAGCAGCTTCTCCCACAATGAGCAGTTCTTC. Looking up the rest from reference TRBV7-9 and TRBJ2-1 gives the full variable domain: DTGVSQNPRHKITKRGQNVTFRCDPISEHNRLYWYRQTLGQGPEFLTYFQNEAQLEKSRLLSDRFSAERPKGSFSTLEIQRTEQGDSAMYLCASSFSHNEQFFGPGTRLTVL.

This clone was found a few times. The chain recombines TRBV11-2 with TRBJ2-1; 11 bases fit TRBD2. After removal of 6 bases from V and 9 bases from J, the junction contained 7 bases not matched to a gene. Germline CDR1 and CDR2: SGHAT and FQNNGV. This CDR3 contains 14 residues. The CDR3 coding sequence is TGTGCCAGCAGTACTAGCGGGAGAACAACTGAGCAGTTCTTC. Its translation is CASSTSGRTTEQFF. The full variable domain, completed using reference TRBV11-2 and TRBJ2-1, is EAGVAQSPRYKIIEKRQSVAFWCNPISGHATLYWYQQILGQGPKLLIQFQNNGVVDDSQLPKDRFSAERLKGVDSTLKIQPAKLEDSAVYLCASSTSGRTTEQFFGPGTRLTVL.